This T cell receptor (beta chain) comes out of a study of OX40 agonist ivuxolimab in advanced cancers. As for the study in general: Treatment of patients was with ivuxolimab, an agonistic anti-OX40 (CD134) antibody. A partial response was reached by three patients: one with hepatocellular carcinoma and two with cutaneous melanoma.

Study-level points and caveats: Some nonresponders also had low normalized T-cell clonal expansion.

With regard to this clone: The antigen is not known.

The data were produced by immunoSEQ multiplex PCR, yet TCRdb's version contains in-frame clones alone and is incomplete. Seen here are about 61,000 clones, 70% to 90% observed once, and the top ten hold less than 0.6%. The specimen was CD4+ or CD8+ T cells sorted from blood, collected in a trial of the OX40 agonist ivuxolimab. This TCR was sampled from an adult with an advanced solid tumor such as melanoma, head and neck, liver or kidney cancer.

CDR3 coding DNA: TGCGCCAGCAGCTTGAACGCCGGACAGAACTATGGCTACACCTTC. It encodes CASSLNAGQNYGYTF. The genes are TRBV5-1 and TRBJ1-2; D is possibly TRBD1 (6 bases). V was cut by 1 base and J by 2 bases, with 12 bases left in between. Germline assignment: CDR1 SGHRS and CDR2 YFSETQ. CDR3 length: 15 residues.